The sequence of this T cell receptor (beta chain) was determined in a study of blood T cell repertoires in COVID-19. Libraries were prepared by immunoSEQ multiplex PCR; TCRdb keeps only in-frame clonotypes and omits some of them. The table has 250,000 or so clones, roughly four fifths seen once. Sequenced material: peripheral blood. This clonotype originated in a man aged 50 to 59 with acute or convalescent COVID-19.

The CDR3 is CASSLGGQGWGYTF. CDR3 coding DNA: TGTGCCAGCAGCTTAGGTGGTCAGGGTTGGGGCTACACCTTC. This chain uses TRBV7-2 with TRBJ1-2, with a weak D call TRBD1 (5 bases). V gave up 1 base and J gave up 8 bases, with 14 bases separating them. Germline V gives CDR1 SGHTA, CDR2 FQGNSA. There are 14 residues in the CDR3.